The rows below give T cell receptor beta chains drawn from one sample of a study of blood T cell dynamics during melanoma immunotherapy. Measured with immunoSEQ multiplex PCR; TCRdb has only the in-frame clones, and not every one. Among 8,000 to 11,000 clones listed, roughly nine tenths were seen once. The material was blood, obtained from a patient treated with checkpoint blockade. These receptors all stem from a human donor with melanoma. Both conserved end residues are part of each CDR3. D genes are given only for firm matches. Size tells how often a clone was seen (once, few, many) or the class of an expanded clone, and some rows leave it out.

>TRBV2|TRBJ1-3|.|few
TGTGCCAGCAGTTCGGACGGGCCTGGAAACACCATATATTTT
CASSSDGPGNTIYF
>TRBV6-5|TRBJ1-2|.|.
TGTGCCAGCAGTTACTCGACAAGCTATGGCTACACCTTC
CASSYSTSYGYTF
>TRBV5-1|TRBJ1-5|.|.
TGCGCCAGCAGCTTGAGGGGAGAACCCCAGCATTTT
CASSLRGEPQHF
>TRBV4-1|TRBJ2-1|.|.
TGCGCCAGCAGCCAAGAGGTGGGGGTTAATGAGCAGTTCTTC
CASSQEVGVNEQFF
>TRBV5-6|TRBJ2-1|TRBD2|.
TGTGCCAGCAGCTTGGGCGGGGGTTCCTACAATGAGCAGTTCTTC
CASSLGGGSYNEQFF
>TRBV9|TRBJ1-4|TRBD1|.
TGTGCCAGCAGCGTAGCGACAGGGCGCCCGCGGGAAAAACTGTTTTTT
CASSVATGRPREKLFF
>TRBV6-5|TRBJ1-6|.|few
TGTGCCAGCAGTTACCCTTGGGTCGATAATTCACCCCTCCACTTT
CASSYPWVDNSPLHF
>TRBV14|TRBJ1-5|TRBD1|.
TGTGCCAGCAGCCAAGAAAGAACAGGGGGTTTGCATCAGCCCCAGCATTTT
CASSQERTGGLHQPQHF
>TRBV4-3|TRBJ2-2|TRBD2|.
TGCGCCAGCAGCCAAGACCTAGCGGGGGGTGCCGCGAACACCGGGGAGCTGTTTTTT
CASSQDLAGGAANTGELFF
>TRBV6-1|TRBJ2-5|.|.
TGTGCCAGCAGTCCTCTAGCGTCACAAGAGACCCAGTACTTC
CASSPLASQETQYF
>TRBV5-4|TRBJ1-2|.|few
TGTGCCAGCAGCTCCGCGGCGGGAGTAAGCTATGGCTACACCTTC
CASSSAAGVSYGYTF
>TRBV7-6|TRBJ2-2|.|.
TGTGCCAGCAAAGCCAGCGGAGCGGTCACCGGGGAGCTGTTTTTT
CASKASGAVTGELFF
>TRBV9|TRBJ1-1|.|few
TGTGCCAGCAGCGAGACAACGGCAGGGACTGAAGCTTTCTTT
CASSETTAGTEAFF
>TRBV6-4|TRBJ2-5|.|.
TGTGCCAGCAGTATACTAGGCGGAGAGACCCAGTACTTC
CASSILGGETQYF
>TRBV10-3|TRBJ1-1|.|few
TGTGCCATCAGCAGGGAGCACACTGAAGCTTTCTTT
CAISREHTEAFF
>TRBV5-6|TRBJ1-2|.|.
TGTGCCAGCAGCTTGCGAACAGGGCCTGGCTACACCTTC
CASSLRTGPGYTF
>TRBV7-2|TRBJ1-3|.|few
TGTGCCAGCAGCTTCTCTGGGGCCGGAAACACCATATATTTT
CASSFSGAGNTIYF
>TRBV28|TRBJ2-4|.|.
TGTGCCAGCAGTCGTGGGACGGACCACAAAAACATTCAGTACTTC
CASSRGTDHKNIQYF
>TRBV16|TRBJ2-3|TRBD1|.
TGTGCCAGCAGCCAATCGGTAGTCGGGACAGGGAAGCCAGATACGCAGTATTTT
CASSQSVVGTGKPDTQYF
>TRBV19|TRBJ2-3|.|.
TGTGCCAGTAGTATTGGAAGCCCAGATACGCAGTATTTT
CASSIGSPDTQYF
>TRBV6-4|TRBJ2-3|TRBD2|.
TGTGCCAGCAGTTCCGGGACTAAATCCACAGATACGCAGTATTTT
CASSSGTKSTDTQYF
>TRBV5-5|TRBJ1-2|TRBD1|few
TGTGCCAGCAGCTCCCAGACAGGGGGAGACTATGGCTACACCTTC
CASSSQTGGDYGYTF
>TRBV30|TRBJ1-4|TRBD1|few
TGTGCCTGGCAGGCCGGGACAGGGGTTGAAAAACTGTTTTTT
CAWQAGTGVEKLFF
>TRBV7-2|TRBJ2-3|.|.
TGTGCCAGCAGCTTTGGCACTAGCACAGATACGCAGTATTTT
CASSFGTSTDTQYF
>TRBV6-1|TRBJ2-3|.|once
TGTGCCAGCAGTGAAAGCGGCGACACAGATACGCAGTATTTT
CASSESGDTDTQYF
>TRBV6-4|TRBJ2-2|TRBD2|medium-sized
TGTGCCAGCAGTGACTCTCCTAGCGGGAGTACCGGGGAGCTGTTTTTT
CASSDSPSGSTGELFF
>TRBV2|TRBJ1-1|.|.
TGTGCCAGCAGTGAAGCTTCACTGGGAGCACGCACTGAAGCTTTCTTT
CASSEASLGARTEAFF
>TRBV19|TRBJ1-5|.|.
TGTGCCAGTAGTCTAAGCCTACAGGGACCGGGACAGCCCCAGCATTTT
CASSLSLQGPGQPQHF
>TRBV7-2|TRBJ1-2|.|.
TGTGCCAGCAGCTTAATGGGAGGGAACTATGGCTACACCTTC
CASSLMGGNYGYTF
>TRBV7-9|TRBJ2-7|.|.
TGTGCCAGCAGCCCTCGTGTACGGGAGCGGCCCTACGAGCAGTACTTC
CASSPRVRERPYEQYF
>TRBV7-9|TRBJ2-5|.|.
TGTGCCAGCAGCCAAACTGGGGGTGGGGAGACCCAGTACTTC
CASSQTGGGETQYF
>TRBV19|TRBJ1-1|TRBD1|.
TGTGCCAGTAGTAAACAGGGGGGGAACACTGAAGCTTTCTTT
CASSKQGGNTEAFF
>TRBV15|TRBJ2-5|TRBD1|.
TGTGCCACCAGCAAGGCCGGGACAGAACAAGAGACCCAGTACTTC
CATSKAGTEQETQYF
>TRBV14|TRBJ2-7|TRBD2|.
TGTGCCAGCAGCACCGGGGTCCTAGCGGGAGACAGTGGGTACGAGCAGTACTTC
CASSTGVLAGDSGYEQYF
>TRBV5-6|TRBJ1-3|.|.
TGTGCCAGCAGCTCGGGATCCTTCTCTGGAAACACCATATATTTT
CASSSGSFSGNTIYF
>TRBV6-6|TRBJ2-7|TRBD1|.
TGTGCCAGCAGTTTCCAGGGGGCCACCTACGAGCAGTACTTC
CASSFQGATYEQYF
>TRBV27|TRBJ1-2|TRBD1|.
TGTGCCAGCTCCCCAGGACAGGGGGCTATCTACGGCTACACCTTC
CASSPGQGAIYGYTF
>TRBV6-1|TRBJ2-7|.|once
TGTGCCAGCAGTGAAGCGGCAGGCTATATCCCCTACGAGCAGTACTTC
CASSEAAGYIPYEQYF
>TRBV19|TRBJ2-1|.|.
TGTGCCAGTACCCCAAGGGGACTCCGGTCCCTGAGAGAGCAGTTCTTC
CASTPRGLRSLREQFF
>TRBV6-6|TRBJ1-4|TRBD1|.
TGTGCCAGCAGTTCGCCGGGACAGGGGGTTAAAGAAAAACTGTTTTTT
CASSSPGQGVKEKLFF